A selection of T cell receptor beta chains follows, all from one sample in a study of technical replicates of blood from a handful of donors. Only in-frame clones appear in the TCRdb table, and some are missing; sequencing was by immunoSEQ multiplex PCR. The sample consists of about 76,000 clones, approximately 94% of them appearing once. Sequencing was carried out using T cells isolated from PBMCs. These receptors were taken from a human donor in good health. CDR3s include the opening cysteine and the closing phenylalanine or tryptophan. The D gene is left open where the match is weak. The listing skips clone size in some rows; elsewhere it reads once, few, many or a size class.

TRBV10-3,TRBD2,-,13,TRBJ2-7,TGTGCCATCAGTGGGACTAGCGACTACGAGCAGTACTTC,CAISGTSDYEQYF
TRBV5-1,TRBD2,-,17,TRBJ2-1,TGCGCCAGCAGCCCGATTATTGGGAGGGGCGATAACAATGAGCAGTTCTTC,CASSPIIGRGDNNEQFF
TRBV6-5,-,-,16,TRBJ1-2,TGTGCCAGCAGTTACTTCAGGTCTCCGCTAACCTATGGCTACACCTTC,CASSYFRSPLTYGYTF
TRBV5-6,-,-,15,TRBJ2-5,TGTGCCAGCAGCTTGTTTCAGGTCTCCCAAGAGACCCAGTACTTC,CASSLFQVSQETQYF
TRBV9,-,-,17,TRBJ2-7,TGTGCCAGCAGCGGAGATCCACAGGGACAAGGGGTACACGAGCAGTACTTC,CASSGDPQGQGVHEQYF
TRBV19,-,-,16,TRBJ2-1,TGTGCCAGTCATCAAGAGCGGAGCAATACCTACAATGAGCAGTTCTTC,CASHQERSNTYNEQFF
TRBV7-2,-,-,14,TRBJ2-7,TGTGCCAGCAGCCTTCGGGGGTATACCTACGAGCAGTACTTC,CASSLRGYTYEQYF
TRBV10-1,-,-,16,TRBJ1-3,TGCGCCAGCAGTGAAGAGTCCCCTGTTTCTGGAAACACCATATATTTT,CASSEESPVSGNTIYF
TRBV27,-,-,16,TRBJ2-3,TGTGCCAGCAGTTTGAACTACGGGACTAGCACAGATACGCAGTATTTT,CASSLNYGTSTDTQYF
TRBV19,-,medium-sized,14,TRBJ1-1,TGTGCCAGTAAGGTACCGGGGTGGAACACTGAAGCTTTCTTT,CASKVPGWNTEAFF
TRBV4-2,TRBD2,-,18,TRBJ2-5,TGTGCCAGCAGCCAAGAGCGAAGAGGCGGGAGGGCCGGGGAGACCCAGTACTTC,CASSQERRGGRAGETQYF
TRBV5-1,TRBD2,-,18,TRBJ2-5,TGCGCCAGCAGCTTGATTCCCGGGACTAGCGGGAGTGGGAAGACCCAGTACTTC,CASSLIPGTSGSGKTQYF
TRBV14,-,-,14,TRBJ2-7,TGTGCCAGCAGCCAAGGTCAGGGCCGGTACGAGCAGTACTTC,CASSQGQGRYEQYF
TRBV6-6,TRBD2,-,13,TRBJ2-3,TGTGCCAGTAAGCGGGAGCATACAGATACGCAGTATTTT,CASKREHTDTQYF
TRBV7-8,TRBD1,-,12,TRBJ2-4,TGTGCCAGCAGCCATGGACAGGGCGTCCTGTACTTC,CASSHGQGVLYF
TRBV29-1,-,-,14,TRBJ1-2,TGCAGCGTTCTCGATTCTGGGAGCAACTATGGCTACACCTTC,CSVLDSGSNYGYTF
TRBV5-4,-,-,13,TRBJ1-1,TGTGCCAGCAGCCAAACCCAACTACATGAAGCTTTCTTT,CASSQTQLHEAFF
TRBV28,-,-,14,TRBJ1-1,TGTGCCAGCCTAGTAAACGGCCTGAACACTGAAGCTTTCTTT,CASLVNGLNTEAFF
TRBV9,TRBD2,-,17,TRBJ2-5,TGTGCCAGCAGCGCCGAAGGACTAGCGGGCCTCGGGGAGACCCAGTACTTC,CASSAEGLAGLGETQYF